This T cell receptor (beta chain) derives from a study of neurological immune-mediated disorders (dated by TCRdb to the late 2010s). In terms of the full investigation: The study compared peripheral blood TCR-beta repertoires of HTLV-I-associated myelopathy (HAM/TSP) patients, multiple sclerosis patients and healthy controls using UMI-based sequencing. The approximately 99 TCR-beta libraries included longitudinal samples, technical triplicates and paired sorted CD4+ and CD8+ T-cell subsets alongside PBMC samples. Technical triplicate libraries were sequenced so that the variability in frequency of each individual clone could be precisely calculated. Of the 68 subjects in the cohort, around 15 were HAM/TSP patients, roughly 34 were multiple sclerosis patients, and some 20 were healthy controls.

This clonotype was counted ten times or more. No cognate antigen has been identified for it. Nothing much larger sits one base from this clone, and base qualities are not available. The label giving this sample's time point can be read as: technical triplicate 2. For the sorted-subset TCR libraries, the starting material was over 800,000 sorted CD4+ or CD8+ T cells. Peripheral blood was subjected to Ficoll-Hypaque density gradient centrifugation to isolate PBMCs, which were then cryopreserved in liquid nitrogen. The study also sequenced paired sorted CD4+ and CD8+ subsets from healthy controls, HAM/TSP patients and MS patients. Including cysteine and phenylalanine, the CDR3 has 13 amino acids. The read is trimmed to its CDR3 DNA, 39 bases read in frame from base 1. Sequences MNHEY (CDR1) and SVGEGT (CDR2) are obtained from the germline V gene. V is cut by 1 base and J by 0 bases, and the space between the germline ends is 3 bases.

cDNA was synthesized by template-switch 5'RACE using a primer carrying a 10-nucleotide random unique molecular identifier by which each TCR transcript was tagged. Every sequencing run yielded over 170 million TCR-beta sequences covering 15-18 subjects. The RNeasy kit was used to extract total RNA. Using the KAPA Real-time Library Amplification kit, TCR-beta VDJ regions were amplified with primers for the TCR constant region and the 5'RACE anchor. A first PCR added sample indexes and Illumina adaptors, after which a second PCR increased the library yield. After Ampure bead purification, the roughly 650 bp TCR product was size-selected on a 2% E-gel SizeSelection system. Before pooling, library quality was checked on a Bioanalyzer, concentration was measured with Qubit, and libraries were quantified with the Kapa Library Quantification kit. An Illumina HiSeq 2500 was used to sequence the libraries paired-end at 2 x 150 bp. To increase sequence diversity, roughly 24-31% phiX was spiked into each library pool. Regarding the original processing steps: The quality-filtered reads were processed with the UMI-based MiGEC pipeline, whose error correction step removed more than 80% of the raw TCR sequences. IMGT germline references were used for aligning VDJ genes, and each clonotype was defined as a unique CDR3 amino acid sequence together with its V-J genes. Clonal expansion, Shannon diversity and CDR3 relatedness (CalcPairwiseDistances, ClusterSamples) were evaluated with VDJtools, and phylogenetic trees were built with CLCbio workbench. Expanded clones were defined as having at least 8 unique UMIs, based on coefficient-of-variation modelling across technical triplicates. TCRdb cleaned the public reads at Q25 with fastp, built clones with MiXCR and kept in-frame beta chains. Entries are consolidated by CDR3 protein sequence, retaining the most common genes and DNA. It is TCRdb's table, rather than the study itself, that gives the V and J calls and clone size. Present in this sample are about 32,000 distinct CDR3 sequences, about 14% of which were seen just once. Around 5% of the sample rests with the top ten.

Overall results and qualifications from the work: No identical CDR3 amino acid sequences were shared among expanded clones across subjects, suggesting private TCR-beta repertoires in all groups. The highest TCR clonal expansion was observed in HAM/TSP patients, whereas the lowest was observed in MS patients, even when compared with healthy controls.

This sequence was found in a female donor with HTLV-1-associated myelopathy (HAM/TSP). The receptor chain draws on TRBV6-2 or TRBV6-3 and TRBJ1-1; the D gene lacks a confident call. The specimen sequenced was CD4+ T cells from blood. The nucleotides read TGTGCCAGCAGTTACTGGGTGAACACTGAAGCTTTCTTT. This codes for CASSYWVNTEAFF.